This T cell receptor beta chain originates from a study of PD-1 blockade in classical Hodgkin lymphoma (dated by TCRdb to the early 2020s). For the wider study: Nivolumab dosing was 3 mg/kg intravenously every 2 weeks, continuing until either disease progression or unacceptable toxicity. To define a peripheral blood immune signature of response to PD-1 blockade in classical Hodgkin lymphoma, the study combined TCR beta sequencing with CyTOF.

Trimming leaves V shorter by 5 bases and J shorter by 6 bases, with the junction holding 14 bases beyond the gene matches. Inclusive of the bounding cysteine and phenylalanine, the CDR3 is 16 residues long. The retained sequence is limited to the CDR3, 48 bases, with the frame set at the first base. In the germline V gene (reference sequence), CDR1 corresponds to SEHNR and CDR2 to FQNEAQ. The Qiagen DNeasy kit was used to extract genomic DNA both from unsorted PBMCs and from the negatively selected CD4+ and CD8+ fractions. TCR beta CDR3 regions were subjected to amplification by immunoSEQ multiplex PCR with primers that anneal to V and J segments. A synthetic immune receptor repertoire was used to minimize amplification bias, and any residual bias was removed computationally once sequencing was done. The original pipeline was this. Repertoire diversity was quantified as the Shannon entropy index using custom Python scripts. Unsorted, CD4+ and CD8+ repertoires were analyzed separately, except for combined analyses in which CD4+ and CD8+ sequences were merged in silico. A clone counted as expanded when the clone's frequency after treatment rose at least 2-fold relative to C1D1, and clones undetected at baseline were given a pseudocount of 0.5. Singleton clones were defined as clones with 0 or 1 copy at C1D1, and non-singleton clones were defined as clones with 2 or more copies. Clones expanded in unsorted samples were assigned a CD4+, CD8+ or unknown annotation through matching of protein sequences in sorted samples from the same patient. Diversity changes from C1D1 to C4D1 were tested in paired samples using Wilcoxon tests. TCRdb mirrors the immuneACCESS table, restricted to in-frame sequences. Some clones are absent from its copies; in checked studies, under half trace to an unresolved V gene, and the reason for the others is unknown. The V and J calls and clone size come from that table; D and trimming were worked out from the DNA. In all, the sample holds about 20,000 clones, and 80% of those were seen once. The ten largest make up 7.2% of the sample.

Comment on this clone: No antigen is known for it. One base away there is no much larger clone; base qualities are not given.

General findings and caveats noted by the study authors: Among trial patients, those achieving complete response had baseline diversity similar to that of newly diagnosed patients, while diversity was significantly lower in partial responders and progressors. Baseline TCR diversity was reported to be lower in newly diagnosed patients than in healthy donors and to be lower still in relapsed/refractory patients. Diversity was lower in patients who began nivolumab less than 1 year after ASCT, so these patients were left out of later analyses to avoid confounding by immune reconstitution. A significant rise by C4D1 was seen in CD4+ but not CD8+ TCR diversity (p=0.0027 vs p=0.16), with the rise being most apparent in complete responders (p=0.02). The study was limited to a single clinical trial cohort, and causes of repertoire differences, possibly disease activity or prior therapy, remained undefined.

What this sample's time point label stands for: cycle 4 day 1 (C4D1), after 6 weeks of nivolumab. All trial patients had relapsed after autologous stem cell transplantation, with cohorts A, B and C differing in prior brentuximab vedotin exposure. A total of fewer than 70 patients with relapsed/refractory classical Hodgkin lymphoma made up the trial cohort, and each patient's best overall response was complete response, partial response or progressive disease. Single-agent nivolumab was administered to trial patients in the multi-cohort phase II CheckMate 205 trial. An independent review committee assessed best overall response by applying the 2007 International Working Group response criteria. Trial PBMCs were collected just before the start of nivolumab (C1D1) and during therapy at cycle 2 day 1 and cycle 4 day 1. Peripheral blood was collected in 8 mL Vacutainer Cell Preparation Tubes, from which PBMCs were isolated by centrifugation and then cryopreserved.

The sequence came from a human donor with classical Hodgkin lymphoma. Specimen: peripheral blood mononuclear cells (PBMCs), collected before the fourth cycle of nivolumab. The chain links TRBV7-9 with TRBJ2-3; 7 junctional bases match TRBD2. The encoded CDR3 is CASSPAAAGVVDTQYF. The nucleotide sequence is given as TGTGCCAGCAGCCCCGCCGCGGCGGGAGTAGTGGATACGCAGTATTTT.